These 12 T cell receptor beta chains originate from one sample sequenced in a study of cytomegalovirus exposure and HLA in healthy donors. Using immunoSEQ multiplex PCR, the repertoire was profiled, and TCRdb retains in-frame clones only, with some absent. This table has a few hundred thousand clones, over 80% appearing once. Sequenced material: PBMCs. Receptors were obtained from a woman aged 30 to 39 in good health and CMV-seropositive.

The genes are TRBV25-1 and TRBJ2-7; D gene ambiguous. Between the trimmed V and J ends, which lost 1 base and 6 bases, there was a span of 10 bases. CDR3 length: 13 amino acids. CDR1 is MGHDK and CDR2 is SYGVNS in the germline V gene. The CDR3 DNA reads TGTGCCAGCAGTGAATGGGTAGGGCGCGAGCAGTACTTC. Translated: CASSEWVGREQYF.

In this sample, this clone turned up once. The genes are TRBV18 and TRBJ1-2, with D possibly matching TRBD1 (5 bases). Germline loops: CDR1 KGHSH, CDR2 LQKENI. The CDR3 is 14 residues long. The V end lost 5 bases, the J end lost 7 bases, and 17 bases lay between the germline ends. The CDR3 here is CASSETRAGGGYTF. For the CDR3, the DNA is TGTGCCAGCTCAGAGACCAGGGCTGGGGGTGGCTACACCTTC.

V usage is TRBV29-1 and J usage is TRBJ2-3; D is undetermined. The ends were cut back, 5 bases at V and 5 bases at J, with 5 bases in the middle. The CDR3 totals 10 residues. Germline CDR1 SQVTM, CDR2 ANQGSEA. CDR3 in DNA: TGCAGCGTTTATCTAGATACGCAGTATTTT. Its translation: CSVYLDTQYF.

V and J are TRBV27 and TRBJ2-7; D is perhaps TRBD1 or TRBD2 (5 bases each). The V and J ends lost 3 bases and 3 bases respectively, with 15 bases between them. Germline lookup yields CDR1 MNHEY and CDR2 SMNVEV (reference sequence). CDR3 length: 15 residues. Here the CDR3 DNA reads TGTGCCAGCAGTTTTTTGGGACCTTTGGACTACGAGCAGTACTTC. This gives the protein CASSFLGPLDYEQYF.

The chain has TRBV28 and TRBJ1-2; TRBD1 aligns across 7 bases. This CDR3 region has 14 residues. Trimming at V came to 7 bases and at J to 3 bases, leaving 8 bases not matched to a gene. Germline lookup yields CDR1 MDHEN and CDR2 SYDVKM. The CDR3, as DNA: TGTGCCAGCAATCGACAGGGAGAGGACTATGGCTACACCTTC. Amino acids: CASNRQGEDYGYTF.

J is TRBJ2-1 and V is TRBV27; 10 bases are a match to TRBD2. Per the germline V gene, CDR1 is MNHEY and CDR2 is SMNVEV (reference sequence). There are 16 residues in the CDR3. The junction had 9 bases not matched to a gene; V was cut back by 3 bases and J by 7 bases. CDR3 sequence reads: CASSLTLAGDYNEQFF. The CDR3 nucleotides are TGTGCCAGCAGTTTGACCCTAGCGGGAGATTATAATGAGCAGTTCTTC.

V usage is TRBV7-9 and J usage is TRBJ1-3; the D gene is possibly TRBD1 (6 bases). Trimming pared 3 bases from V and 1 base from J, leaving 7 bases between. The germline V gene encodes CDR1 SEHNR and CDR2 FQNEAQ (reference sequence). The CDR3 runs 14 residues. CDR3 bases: TGTGCCAGCAGCTTCGGGACATCTGGAAACACCATATATTTT. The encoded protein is CASSFGTSGNTIYF.

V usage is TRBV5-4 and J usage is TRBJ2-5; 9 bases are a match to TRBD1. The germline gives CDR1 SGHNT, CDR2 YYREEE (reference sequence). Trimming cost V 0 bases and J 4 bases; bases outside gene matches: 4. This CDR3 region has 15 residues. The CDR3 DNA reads TGTGCCAGCAGCTTGGCGGTGACAGGGGGAGAGACCCAGTACTTC. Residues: CASSLAVTGGETQYF.

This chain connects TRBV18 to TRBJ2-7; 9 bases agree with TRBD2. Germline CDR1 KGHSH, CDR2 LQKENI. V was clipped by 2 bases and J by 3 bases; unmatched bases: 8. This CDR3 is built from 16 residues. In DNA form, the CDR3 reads TGTGCCAGCTCACCAGAGCGCGGGAGGGCGAGCTACGAGCAGTACTTC. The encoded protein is CASSPERGRASYEQYF. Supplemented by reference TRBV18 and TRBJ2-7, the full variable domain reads NAGVMQNPRHLVRRRGQEARLRCSPMKGHSHVYWYRQLPEEGLKFMVYLQKENIIDESGMPKERFSAEFPKEGPSILRIQQVVRGDSAAYFCASSPERGRASYEQYFGPGTRLTVT.

In DNA form, the CDR3 reads TGCGCCAGCAGCCAAGGAATTCCAGGCGCCGAGCAGTACTTC. Its protein is CASSQGIPGAEQYF. The chain combines TRBV4-1 with TRBJ2-7; no firm D call. This CDR3 region has 14 residues. Per germline, CDR1 MGHRA and CDR2 YSYEKL. V was cut by 1 base and J by 6 bases, with 13 bases left in between.

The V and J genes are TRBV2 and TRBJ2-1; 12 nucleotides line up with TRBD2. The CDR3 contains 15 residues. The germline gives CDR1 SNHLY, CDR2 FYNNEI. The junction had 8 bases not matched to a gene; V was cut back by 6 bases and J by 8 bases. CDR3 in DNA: TGTGCCAGCAGGGTTACGGGACTAGCGGGCGATGAGCAGTTCTTC. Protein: CASRVTGLAGDEQFF.

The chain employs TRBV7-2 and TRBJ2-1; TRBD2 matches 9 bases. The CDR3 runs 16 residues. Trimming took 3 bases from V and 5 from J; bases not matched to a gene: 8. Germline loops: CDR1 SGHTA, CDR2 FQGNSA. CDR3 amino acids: CASSFFLRGGNNEQFF. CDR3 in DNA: TGTGCCAGCAGCTTTTTTCTGCGGGGGGGTAACAATGAGCAGTTCTTC.